A single sample gave rise to the 19 T cell receptor beta chains below, sequenced in a study of shared clonotypes between healthy human individuals (TCRdb year 2020). The method behind the library was the immunoSEQ multiplex PCR assay. TCRdb re-hosts the immuneACCESS table, in-frame sequences only. Its copies lack some clones; in the studies checked, an unresolved V gene accounts for under half of them, and the cause for the rest is not known. Present in this sample are under 350,000 clones, more than 75% of which were seen just once. About 16% of the sample comes from the top ten. The sample consisted of memory CD8+ T cells sorted from blood. The sample's cell subset or site, from its label and the paper: CD45RO+ cells pooled with CCR7-negative TemRA cells. All receptors derive from a man aged 18 to 30 in good health.

This clone was detected only a few times. The gene calls are TRBV30 and TRBJ1-1, with D possibly matching TRBD1 (6 bases). Germline lookup yields CDR1 GTSNPN and CDR2 SVGIG (reference sequence). The CDR3 runs 13 residues. V lost 7 bases and J lost 1, with 13 bases in between. CDR3 sequence reads: CAYTGFGNTEAFF. DNA of the CDR3: TGTGCCTATACAGGGTTTGGGAACACTGAAGCTTTCTTT.

The chain employs TRBV5-1 and TRBJ2-7; D perhaps matches TRBD2 (6 bases). Trimming took 3 bases from V and 4 from J, leaving 11 bases between them. The CDR3 has 13 residues. The germline gives CDR1 SGHRS, CDR2 YFSETQ. The CDR3, as DNA: TGCGCCAGCAGCTGGGTTAGCGGATACGAGCAGTACTTC. This codes for CASSWVSGYEQYF.

This clone has a single count. The chain combines TRBV7-9 with TRBJ1-2; D uncertain. The CDR3 runs to 14 residues. Germline CDR1 and CDR2: SEHNR and FQNEAQ (reference sequence). V lost 4 bases, J lost 4 bases, and 13 bases lay in between. The CDR3 DNA sequence: TGTGCCAGCAGCTCCGAGGGTCCTTTCTATGGCTACACCTTC. It specifies CASSSEGPFYGYTF.

The chain employs TRBV7-9 and TRBJ2-3; 11 positions match TRBD2. CDR1 is SEHNR, CDR2 FQNEAQ, per germline (reference sequence). The V gene end was trimmed by 5 bases and the J gene end by 5 bases; junction bases not matched to a gene: 12. The CDR3 runs to 17 residues. CDR3 DNA: TGTGCCAGCAGCGTCCTCCCACTAGCGGGAGTGGTAGATACGCAGTATTTT. Amino acids: CASSVLPLAGVVDTQYF. Based on the CDR3 plus reference TRBV7-9 and TRBJ2-3, the full variable domain is DTGVSQNPRHKITKRGQNVTFRCDPISEHNRLYWYRQTLGQGPEFLTYFQNEAQLEKSRLLSDRFSAERPKGSFSTLEIQRTEQGDSAMYLCASSVLPLAGVVDTQYFGPGTRLTVL.

By share, this clone counts as medium-sized (0.01 to 0.1%). The chain employs TRBV4-1 and TRBJ2-7, with 8 positions matching TRBD1. The germline gives CDR1 MGHRA, CDR2 YSYEKL. This CDR3 has 15 amino acids. Trimming took 3 bases from V and 2 from J; bases not matched to a gene: 6. CDR3 nucleotide sequence: TGCGCCAGCAGCCATGTTGGGACAGGCCCCTACGAGCAGTACTTC. This encodes CASSHVGTGPYEQYF.

The chain combines TRBV7-9 with TRBJ1-2; D might be TRBD1 (6 bases). The CDR3 is 14 amino acids. V dropped 1 base and J dropped 6 bases, with 12 bases sitting between them. Germline V gene data show CDR1 as SEHNR and CDR2 as FQNEAQ (reference sequence). CDR3 nucleotides: TGTGCCAGCAGCTTAGACACAGGGACGGATGGCTACACCTTC. Protein: CASSLDTGTDGYTF. Filled out from reference TRBV7-9 and TRBJ1-2, the complete variable domain reads DTGVSQNPRHKITKRGQNVTFRCDPISEHNRLYWYRQTLGQGPEFLTYFQNEAQLEKSRLLSDRFSAERPKGSFSTLEIQRTEQGDSAMYLCASSLDTGTDGYTFGSGTRLTVV.

The chain uses TRBV29-1 and TRBJ1-3; D unresolved. Germline values: CDR1 SQVTM, CDR2 ANQGSEA. V was shortened by 6 bases and J by 2 bases, with 11 bases between the two germline ends. This CDR3 is built from 13 residues. In DNA, the CDR3 is TGCAGCGTCGGGCTCGAGGCTGGAAACACCATATATTTT. Residues: CSVGLEAGNTIYF.

This clone was recorded only once. The rearrangement uses TRBV27 and TRBJ2-3, with a possible D match to TRBD2 (5 bases). The V gene's germline CDR1 is MNHEY and CDR2 SMNVEV (reference sequence). The V and J ends lost 7 bases and 2 bases respectively, with 13 bases between them. The CDR3 is 14 amino acids. CDR3 sequence: CASKLGGSTDTQYF. CDR3 in DNA: TGTGCCAGCAAACTAGGCGGGTCCACAGATACGCAGTATTTT.

The chain is built from TRBV10-3 and TRBJ1-5; D is ambiguous. V shed 7 bases and J shed 0 bases, with 7 bases lying between them. CDR1 and CDR2 (germline): ENHRY, SYGVKD. The CDR3 runs 13 residues. The CDR3 DNA is TGTGCCATCAATTTCGGTAGCAATCAGCCCCAGCATTTT. Translated, it gives CAINFGSNQPQHF.

The gene calls are TRBV11-2 and TRBJ2-7; D is undetermined. Trimming took 0 bases from V and 7 from J, leaving 13 bases between them. The CDR3 covers 14 residues. CDR1 is SGHAT, CDR2 FQNNGV, per germline. CDR3 nucleotides: TGTGCCAGCAGCTTAGATGGTCCGGGTTGGGAGCAGTACTTC. Translation: CASSLDGPGWEQYF.

As DNA, the CDR3 is TGTGCCAGCAGCTTAGGAGGGCCCCTTGACGAGCAGTACTTC. Amino acids: CASSLGGPLDEQYF. The chain employs TRBV7-9 and TRBJ2-7, with D possibly matching TRBD2 (5 bases). Germline V gene lookup returns CDR1 SEHNR and CDR2 FQNEAQ (reference sequence). The CDR3 is 14 residues long. The V end was cut by 1 base, the J end by 5 bases, with 12 bases between.

The CDR3 DNA reads as TGTGCCATAAAGGGGGACGATAGCAATCAGCCCCAGCATTTT. Translated, it gives CAIKGDDSNQPQHF. The chain employs TRBV10-3 and TRBJ1-5; possible D gene TRBD1, 6 bases. The CDR3 covers 14 residues. Per germline, CDR1 ENHRY and CDR2 SYGVKD. V was trimmed by 9 bases and J by 0 bases, leaving 12 bases between them.

The chain joins TRBV29-1 to TRBJ2-2; D might be TRBD1 (5 bases). Germline-derived CDR1 and CDR2 are SQVTM and ANQGSEA. The CDR3 consists of 13 residues. Trimming pared 7 bases from V and 1 base from J, leaving 10 bases between. The CDR3 nucleotides read TGCAGCGCTACAGGCTTGAACACCGGGGAGCTGTTTTTT. Translation: CSATGLNTGELFF.

J is TRBJ2-6 and V is TRBV7-9; D ambiguous. The CDR3 contains 12 residues. The V and J ends lost 4 bases and 10 bases respectively, with 8 bases between them. The germline V gene encodes CDR1 SEHNR and CDR2 FQNEAQ (reference sequence). The CDR3 region is CASSYQQNVLTF. As DNA, the CDR3 is TGTGCCAGCAGCTACCAACAAAACGTCCTGACTTTC.

The V call is TRBV6-5, the J call TRBJ2-3; either TRBD1 or TRBD2 may supply D (6 bases each). Germline V CDR1 and CDR2: MNHEY, SVGAGI. The V end lost 2 bases, the J end lost 1 base, and 13 bases lay between the germline ends. This CDR3 contains 16 residues. The CDR3 region has the DNA TGTGCCAGCAGTTACCTGAGTGGGGGGCGCACAGATACGCAGTATTTT. The encoded protein is CASSYLSGGRTDTQYF.

The chain uses TRBV2 and TRBJ2-7; 11 nucleotides align to TRBD2. Germline CDR1 SNHLY, CDR2 FYNNEI. V lost 6 bases and J lost 6; bases outside the gene matches: 10. The CDR3 is 15 residues long. CDR3 region: CASRAPTSGAFEQYF. CDR3 bases: TGTGCCAGCAGAGCACCGACTAGCGGGGCTTTCGAGCAGTACTTC.

The rearrangement links TRBV28 to TRBJ1-2, with D possibly matching TRBD1 (6 bases). Germline CDR1 is MDHEN and CDR2 is SYDVKM. The CDR3 contains 15 residues. Between the trimmed V and J ends, which lost 3 bases and 0 bases, there was a span of 11 bases. The DNA of the CDR3 is TGTGCCAGCAGTTTTCCGGCAGGGGCTAACTATGGCTACACCTTC. This gives the protein CASSFPAGANYGYTF.

This clone has just a few counts. The chain combines TRBV7-9 with TRBJ2-7; D ambiguous. The CDR3 contains 12 residues. The germline CDR1 and CDR2 sequences are SEHNR and FQNEAQ (reference sequence). Between the trimmed V and J ends, which lost 5 bases and 5 bases, there was a span of 10 bases. For the CDR3, the DNA is TGTGCCAGCAGCCGAGGTTGGGACGAGCAGTACTTC. Its translation is CASSRGWDEQYF.

The rearrangement joins TRBV9 to TRBJ2-7, with D hard to call. The CDR3 is 15 amino acids. Between the trimmed V and J ends, which lost 0 bases and 5 bases, there was a span of 15 bases. CDR1 SGDLS and CDR2 YYNGEE come from the germline V gene. The DNA of the CDR3 is TGTGCCAGCAGCGTAGGCATTTCCCAAGGCCACGAGCAGTACTTC. Protein sequence: CASSVGISQGHEQYF.